This TCR beta chain stems from a study of blood T cell repertoires in COVID-19. Study overall: COVID-19 samples collected from the United States, Italy and Spain covered acute and convalescent phases.

Original processing methods: Amplified reference gene primers provided the basis for estimating nucleated cell counts. Some clones are missing from TCRdb's copy, which holds only in-frame ones; the method was immunoSEQ multiplex PCR. V and J calls and clone size are copied from that table; D and trimming were computed from the DNA. The table lists over 200,000 clones, roughly 90% of them singletons. The sequence was obtained from a man aged 35-49 years with active or convalescent COVID-19. The sample was peripheral blood.

CDR3 region: CASSLLAGNNQPQHF. The CDR3 region has the DNA TGTGCCAGCAGTTTATTGGCAGGGAATAATCAGCCCCAGCATTTT. The genes are TRBV28 and TRBJ1-5, with D maybe TRBD1 (5 bases). V was trimmed by 1 base and J by 4 bases, leaving 11 bases between them. CDR1 and CDR2 (germline): MDHEN, SYDVKM. This CDR3 comprises 15 residues.